Listed below are T cell receptor beta chains from one sample, sequenced in a study of blood T cell repertoires in COVID-19. TCRdb's table, derived via immunoSEQ multiplex PCR, lists solely in-frame clones and lacks some. The sample gives around 93,000 clones, around 87% of which show up once; approximately 15% is in the top ten. Sequencing was done on a sample of peripheral blood. These receptors were taken from a human donor in a cohort sampled during active COVID-19. CDR3s include the opening cysteine and the closing phenylalanine or tryptophan. The order of the fields is clone size, D gene, V gene, J gene, CDR3 protein, CDR3 DNA. D genes are given only for firm matches. Only some rows state a clone size, as once, few, many or a class for expanded clones.

NA,NA,TRBV2,TRBJ2-1,CASTLRGPYNEQFF,TGTGCCAGCACGTTGCGGGGTCCTTACAATGAGCAGTTCTTC
NA,NA,TRBV7-8,TRBJ2-1,CASSLGLAGNEQFF,TGTGCCAGCAGCTTAGGTCTAGCAGGCAATGAGCAGTTCTTC
NA,TRBD1,TRBV6-1,TRBJ2-7,CASSEGTGWEQYF,TGTGCCAGCAGTGAAGGGACAGGGTGGGAGCAGTACTTC
NA,NA,TRBV28,TRBJ1-1,CATRSSGAEKMNTEAFF,TGTGCCACCCGGTCCTCAGGGGCGGAAAAAATGAACACTGAAGCTTTCTTT
NA,NA,TRBV5-6,TRBJ2-1,CASSFGGSPYNEQFF,TGTGCCAGCAGCTTTGGGGGGTCCCCCTACAATGAGCAGTTCTTC
few,TRBD1,TRBV7-9,TRBJ2-7,CASSPGGTGDYEQYF,TGTGCCAGCAGTCCCGGCGGGACAGGGGATTACGAGCAGTACTTC
NA,NA,TRBV5-6,TRBJ2-1,CASSLAAGENLYNEQFF,TGTGCCAGCAGCTTGGCGGCAGGGGAGAATCTATACAATGAGCAGTTCTTC
NA,TRBD1,TRBV7-6,TRBJ1-1,CASSHEGTGGTTEAFF,TGTGCCAGCAGCCACGAGGGGACAGGGGGCACGACTGAAGCTTTCTTT
NA,NA,TRBV27,TRBJ2-6,CASSIQGPGANVLTF,TGTGCCAGCAGTATTCAGGGGCCAGGGGCCAACGTCCTGACTTTC
NA,TRBD1,TRBV7-9,TRBJ2-1,CASRSAGTGLNEQFF,TGTGCCAGCAGAAGCGCTGGGACAGGGCTCAATGAGCAGTTCTTC
NA,TRBD2,TRBV6-2/TRBV6-3,TRBJ2-7,CASSLTSGSYEQYF,TGTGCCAGCAGTCTGACTAGCGGGAGCTACGAGCAGTACTTC
NA,NA,TRBV7-9,TRBJ1-5,CASSGEGLYSNQPQHF,TGTGCCAGCAGCGGGGAGGGACTATATAGCAATCAGCCCCAGCATTTT
NA,TRBD1,TRBV2,TRBJ2-3,CASRQGASTDTQYF,TGTGCCAGCAGGCAGGGGGCTAGCACAGATACGCAGTATTTT
NA,NA,TRBV5-1,TRBJ1-2,CASSLDGDYGYTF,TGCGCCAGCAGCTTGGACGGAGACTATGGCTACACCTTC
NA,NA,TRBV6-5,TRBJ1-1,CASRSAGNYEAFF,TGTGCCAGCAGGTCAGCCGGAAACTATGAAGCTTTCTTT
NA,NA,TRBV7-9,TRBJ2-1,CASSSFLQGLNEQFF,TGTGCCAGCAGCTCTTTTCTGCAGGGGCTTAATGAGCAGTTCTTC
few,TRBD1,TRBV15,TRBJ1-1,CATSIYRGGGTEAFF,TGTGCCACCAGCATCTACAGGGGAGGCGGCACTGAAGCTTTCTTT
NA,NA,TRBV4-1,TRBJ1-2,CASSQARDRYYGYTF,TGCGCCAGCAGCCAAGCCAGAGACAGATACTATGGCTACACCTTC
few,NA,TRBV14,TRBJ1-1,CASSLGTEAFF,TGTGCCAGCAGCCTCGGCACTGAAGCTTTCTTT
once,NA,TRBV27,TRBJ1-1,CASSFGRGNTEAFF,TGTGCCAGCAGTTTCGGCAGGGGGAACACTGAAGCTTTCTTT
NA,NA,TRBV29-1,TRBJ1-1,CSVADGKNTEAFF,TGCAGCGTTGCGGACGGGAAGAACACTGAAGCTTTCTTT
NA,TRBD1,TRBV6-5,TRBJ2-7,CASSLWTGGYEQYF,TGTGCCAGCAGTCTATGGACAGGTGGTTACGAGCAGTACTTC
once,NA,TRBV13,TRBJ1-1,CASSLGANTEAFF,TGTGCCAGCAGCTTAGGAGCGAACACTGAAGCTTTCTTT
once,NA,TRBV15,TRBJ1-2,CATSYGRGTGYTF,TGTGCCACCAGCTATGGCCGGGGAACTGGCTACACCTTC
NA,TRBD2,TRBV15,TRBJ2-7,CATSSSGTSGLSYEQYF,TGTGCCACCAGCAGCTCCGGGACTAGCGGGCTCTCCTACGAGCAGTACTTC
NA,NA,TRBV19,TRBJ2-7,CASSAPDIYSYEQYF,TGTGCCAGTAGTGCCCCGGACATCTACTCCTACGAGCAGTACTTC
NA,TRBD2,TRBV7-9,TRBJ2-1,CASSQTSGRNEQFF,TGTGCCAGCAGCCAGACTAGCGGGAGAAATGAGCAGTTCTTC
NA,TRBD2,TRBV7-6,TRBJ2-1,CASSIPAGGTDEQFF,TGTGCCAGCAGCATCCCAGCGGGGGGAACGGATGAGCAGTTCTTC
NA,NA,TRBV19,TRBJ1-4,CASSMIGGQDEKLFF,TGTGCCAGTAGTATGATCGGGGGGCAGGATGAAAAACTGTTTTTT
NA,NA,TRBV18,TRBJ2-5,CASSPIDQETQYF,TGTGCCAGCTCACCGATAGATCAAGAGACCCAGTACTTC
NA,NA,TRBV28,TRBJ2-7,CASSAPRRESYEQYF,TGTGCCAGCAGTGCACCTCGTCGCGAGAGCTACGAGCAGTACTTC
NA,NA,TRBV9,TRBJ2-2,CASSVNPPPNTGELFF,TGTGCCAGCAGCGTAAATCCTCCTCCGAACACCGGGGAGCTGTTTTTT
NA,NA,TRBV19,TRBJ2-2,CASSPAANTGELFF,TGTGCCAGTAGCCCAGCGGCGAACACCGGGGAGCTGTTTTTT
NA,TRBD1,TRBV2,TRBJ1-2,CASRWTGENYGYTF,TGTGCCAGCAGATGGACAGGCGAGAACTATGGCTACACCTTC
NA,TRBD1,TRBV7-9,TRBJ1-2,CASSTIRRFRDRTNYGYTF,TGTGCCAGCAGCACAATTAGACGTTTTAGGGACAGGACAAACTATGGCTACACCTTC
NA,NA,TRBV18,TRBJ1-2,CASSPRVVDGYTF,TGTGCCAGCTCACCACGCGTTGTCGATGGCTACACCTTC
NA,TRBD2,TRBV18,TRBJ2-7,CASSPVPGLAGREQYF,TGTGCCAGCTCACCAGTTCCGGGACTAGCGGGGAGAGAGCAGTACTTC
NA,TRBD1,TRBV4-3,TRBJ2-7,CASSLDRVYEQYF,TGCGCCAGCAGCCTGGACAGGGTTTACGAGCAGTACTTC
NA,NA,TRBV20-1,TRBJ2-5,CSASVGGQETQYF,TGCAGTGCTAGTGTGGGGGGCCAAGAGACCCAGTACTTC
NA,NA,TRBV3-1/TRBV3-2,TRBJ2-2,CASGNTGELFF,TGTGCCAGCGGCAACACCGGGGAGCTGTTTTTT